The T cell receptor beta chain under discussion was sequenced for a study of T-cell memory formation after mild COVID-19. Study-level background: Among the donors, TCR clusters were largely specific to each donor. Overall study results and limits: Contracting clones, day 15 to 85, had balanced CD4/CD8, and later expanders favored CD4+.

A 5'RACE reaction primed in the constant segment made cDNA libraries of TCR alpha and TCR beta, and these carried sample barcodes and UMIs. A single record per CDR3 protein comes from TCRdb applying MiXCR to the 5' RACE reads. This sample has some 290,000 distinct CDR3 sequences, with around 15% found just once. About this clonotype: Its matching antigen is unknown.

There are 13 residues in the CDR3. Germline values: CDR1 LGHDT, CDR2 YNNKEL (reference sequence). Trimming took 4 bases from V and 3 from J, leaving 10 bases between them. The source is a man aged 18-30 years who had mild COVID-19 (a few samples of this study predate the infection). Cell type and time point are not known. The rearrangement links TRBV3-1 to TRBJ2-7, with D perhaps matching TRBD2 (6 bases). The material sequenced was PBMCs or a T cell subset sorted from them (not recorded which). The CDR3, as DNA: TGTGCCAGCAGCCGACTAGGGAGCTACGAGCAGTACTTC. Translated, it gives CASSRLGSYEQYF.